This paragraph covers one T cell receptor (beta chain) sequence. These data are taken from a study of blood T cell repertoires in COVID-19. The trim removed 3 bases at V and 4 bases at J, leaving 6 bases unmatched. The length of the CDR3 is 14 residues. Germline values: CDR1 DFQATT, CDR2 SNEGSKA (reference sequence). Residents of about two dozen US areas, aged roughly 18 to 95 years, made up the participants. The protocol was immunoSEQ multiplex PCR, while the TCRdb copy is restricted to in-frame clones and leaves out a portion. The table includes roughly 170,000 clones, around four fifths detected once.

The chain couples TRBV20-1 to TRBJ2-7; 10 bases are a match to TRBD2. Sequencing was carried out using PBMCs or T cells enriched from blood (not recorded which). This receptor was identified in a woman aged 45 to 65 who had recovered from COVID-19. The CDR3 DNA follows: TGCAGTGCTAGTAGGACTAGCGGAGTTTACGAGCAGTACGTC. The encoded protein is CSASRTSGVYEQYV.